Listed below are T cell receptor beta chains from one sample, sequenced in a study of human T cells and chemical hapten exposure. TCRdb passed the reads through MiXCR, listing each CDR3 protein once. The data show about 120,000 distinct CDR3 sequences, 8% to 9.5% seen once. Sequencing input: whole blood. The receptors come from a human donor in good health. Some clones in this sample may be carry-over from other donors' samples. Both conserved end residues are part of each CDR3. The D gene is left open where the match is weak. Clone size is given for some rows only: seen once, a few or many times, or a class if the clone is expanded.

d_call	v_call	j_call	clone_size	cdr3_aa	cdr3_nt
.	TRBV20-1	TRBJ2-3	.	CSASPSTSSTDTQYF	TGCAGTGCTAGCCCCTCGACATCTAGCACAGATACGCAGTATTTT
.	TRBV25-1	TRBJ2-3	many	CASSEGSPKADTQYF	TGTGCCAGCAGTGAGGGCTCGCCGAAGGCAGATACGCAGTATTTT
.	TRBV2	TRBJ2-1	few	CASSEDPRDEQFF	TGTGCCAGCAGTGAAGACCCTAGGGATGAGCAGTTCTTC
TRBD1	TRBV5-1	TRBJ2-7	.	CASSADRGEQYF	TGCGCCAGCAGCGCGGACAGGGGCGAGCAGTACTTC
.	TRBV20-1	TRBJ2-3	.	CSASNSGTSTDTQYF	TGCAGTGCTAGTAACAGCGGAACTAGCACAGATACGCAGTATTTT
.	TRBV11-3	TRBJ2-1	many	CASSPGPLSSYNEQFF	TGTGCCAGCAGCCCGGGACCGCTGAGCTCCTACAATGAGCAGTTCTTC
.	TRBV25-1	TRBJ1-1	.	CASSENGLEAFF	TGTGCCAGCAGTGAAAACGGCCTAGAAGCTTTCTTT
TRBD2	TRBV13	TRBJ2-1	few	CASSFGSGRANEQFF	TGTGCCAGCAGCTTTGGTAGCGGGAGGGCAAATGAGCAGTTCTTC
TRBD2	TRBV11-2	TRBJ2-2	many	CASSSHQLGLAGGENTGELFF	TGTGCCAGCAGCTCCCACCAGCTGGGACTAGCGGGAGGGGAGAACACCGGGGAGCTGTTTTTT
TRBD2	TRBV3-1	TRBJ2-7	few	CASSPTSGTTYEQYF	TGTGCCAGCAGCCCGACTAGCGGCACAACCTACGAGCAGTACTTC
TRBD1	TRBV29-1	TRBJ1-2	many	CSVEVRTGVIIYGYTF	TGCAGCGTTGAAGTTCGGACAGGGGTTATAATCTATGGCTACACCTTC
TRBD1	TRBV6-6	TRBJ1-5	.	CASSYPGQGFQPQHF	TGTGCCAGCAGTTACCCCGGACAGGGTTTTCAGCCCCAGCATTTT
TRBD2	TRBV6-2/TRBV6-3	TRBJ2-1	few	CASSQPTGGVSYNEQFF	TGTGCCAGCAGTCAACCAACCGGGGGGGTGTCCTACAATGAGCAGTTCTTC
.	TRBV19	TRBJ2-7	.	CASSPLPASSYEQYF	TGTGCCAGTAGTCCACTTCCGGCCAGCTCCTACGAGCAGTACTTC
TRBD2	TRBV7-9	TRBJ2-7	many	CASSPGLAGGPYEQYF	TGTGCCAGCAGTCCGGGACTAGCGGGAGGGCCCTACGAGCAGTACTTC
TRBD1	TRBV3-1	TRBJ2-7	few	CASSQDVTGGFEQYF	TGTGCCAGCAGCCAAGATGTGACAGGGGGCTTCGAGCAGTACTTC
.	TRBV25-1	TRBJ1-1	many	CASSERRTGSQNTEAFF	TGTGCCAGCAGTGAACGTAGAACTGGATCCCAGAACACTGAAGCTTTCTTT
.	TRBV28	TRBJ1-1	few	CASSLKGFGSANTEAFF	TGTGCCAGCAGTTTAAAAGGATTTGGCTCCGCGAACACTGAAGCTTTCTTT
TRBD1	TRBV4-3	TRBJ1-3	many	CASSQARGTGNTIYF	TGCGCCAGCAGCCAAGCCAGGGGGACTGGAAACACCATATATTTT
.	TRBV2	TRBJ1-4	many	CASRQGGEKLFF	TGTGCCAGCAGACAGGGAGGCGAAAAACTGTTTTTT
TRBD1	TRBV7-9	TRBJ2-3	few	CASSLGVTRDRSTDTQYF	TGTGCCAGCAGCTTAGGAGTAACACGGGACAGAAGCACAGATACGCAGTATTTT
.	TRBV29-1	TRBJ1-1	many	CSVEDPDLPDTVDAEAFF	TGCAGCGTTGAAGATCCCGATTTGCCCGATACTGTAGACGCTGAAGCTTTCTTT
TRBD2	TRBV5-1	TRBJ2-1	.	CASSGLGVNEQFF	TGCGCCAGTTCGGGACTAGGAGTGAATGAGCAGTTCTTC
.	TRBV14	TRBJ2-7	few	CASSQVSSYEQYF	TGTGCCAGCAGCCAAGTTTCTTCCTACGAGCAGTACTTC
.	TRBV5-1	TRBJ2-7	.	CASTDTSYEQYF	TGCGCCAGCACTGACACCTCCTACGAGCAGTACTTC
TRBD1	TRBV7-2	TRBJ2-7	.	CASSPGTGFSYEQYF	TGTGCCAGCAGCCCCGGGACAGGCTTTTCCTACGAGCAGTACTTC
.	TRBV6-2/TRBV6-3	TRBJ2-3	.	CASSSSEADTQYF	TGTGCCAGCAGTTCCTCCGAGGCAGATACGCAGTATTTT
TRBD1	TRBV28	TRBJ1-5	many	CASRDRDRAYSNQPQHF	TGTGCCAGCAGAGATCGGGACAGGGCCTATAGCAATCAGCCCCAGCATTTT
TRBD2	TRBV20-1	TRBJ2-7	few	CSATPSGSGDEQYF	TGCAGTGCGACCCCAAGCGGGAGCGGGGACGAGCAGTACTTC
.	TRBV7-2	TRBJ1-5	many	CASSFAWEGVVGGNQPQHF	TGTGCCAGCAGCTTTGCGTGGGAAGGGGTCGTGGGTGGCAATCAGCCCCAGCATTTT
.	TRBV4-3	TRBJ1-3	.	CASSQDTTGSGNTIYF	TGCGCCAGCAGCCAAGATACGACAGGCTCTGGAAACACCATATATTTT
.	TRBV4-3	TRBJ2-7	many	CASSQVHGDGSREQYF	TGCGCCAGCAGCCAAGTCCATGGGGACGGTTCGCGGGAGCAGTACTTC
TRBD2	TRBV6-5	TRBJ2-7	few	CASSYSRGEVGYEQYF	TGTGCCAGCAGTTACTCGCGGGGGGAAGTGGGCTACGAGCAGTACTTC
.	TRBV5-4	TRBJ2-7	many	CASSMGKTYEQYF	TGTGCCAGCAGTATGGGGAAAACCTACGAGCAGTACTTC
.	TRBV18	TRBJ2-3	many	CASSPPSTDTQYF	TGTGCCAGCAGCCCCCCTAGCACAGATACGCAGTATTTT
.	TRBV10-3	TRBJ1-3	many	CAISGPIGNTIYF	TGTGCCATCAGTGGCCCGATTGGAAACACCATATATTTT
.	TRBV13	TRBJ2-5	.	CASSTVLAETQYF	TGTGCCAGCAGCACGGTCCTCGCAGAGACCCAGTACTTC
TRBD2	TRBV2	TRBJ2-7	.	CASSTRGLAASYEQYF	TGTGCCAGCAGTACCAGAGGACTAGCGGCCTCCTACGAGCAGTACTTC
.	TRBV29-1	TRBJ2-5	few	CSVEDRGPPRETQYF	TGCAGCGTTGAAGATAGAGGGCCGCCCCGGGAGACCCAGTACTTC
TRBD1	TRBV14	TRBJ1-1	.	CASSLMTGTTEAFF	TGTGCCAGCAGCCTAATGACAGGGACCACTGAAGCTTTCTTT
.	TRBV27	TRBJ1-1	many	CASSLGGDTEAFF	TGTGCCAGCAGTTTAGGCGGAGACACTGAAGCTTTCTTT
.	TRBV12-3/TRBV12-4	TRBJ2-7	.	CASTLFMGPQYEQYF	TGTGCCAGCACGCTATTTATGGGTCCCCAGTACGAGCAGTACTTC
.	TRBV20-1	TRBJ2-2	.	CSAQEGTFGELFF	TGCAGTGCTCAAGAGGGGACCTTTGGGGAGCTGTTTTTT
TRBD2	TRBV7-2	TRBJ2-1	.	CASSLTLADEQFF	TGTGCCAGCAGCTTAACGCTAGCGGATGAGCAGTTCTTC
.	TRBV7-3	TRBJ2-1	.	CASSLLGGVYNEQFF	TGTGCCAGCAGCTTACTCGGCGGGGTCTATAATGAGCAGTTCTTC
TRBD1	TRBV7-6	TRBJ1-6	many	CASSTTGGSSPLHF	TGTGCCAGCAGCACGACAGGGGGCTCTTCACCCCTCCACTTT
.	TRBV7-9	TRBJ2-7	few	CASSLALGRLYEQYF	TGTGCCAGCAGCCTGGCCTTAGGACGGCTCTACGAGCAGTACTTC
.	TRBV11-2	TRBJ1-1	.	CASSKLQGITEAFF	TGTGCCAGCAGCAAATTACAGGGAATCACTGAAGCTTTCTTT
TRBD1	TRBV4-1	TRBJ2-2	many	CASSQGQGTGELFF	TGCGCCAGCAGCCAAGGACAGGGCACCGGGGAGCTGTTTTTT
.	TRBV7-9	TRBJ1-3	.	CASSLLGADTIYF	TGTGCCAGCAGCTTATTGGGGGCTGACACCATATATTTT
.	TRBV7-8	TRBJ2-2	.	CASSLYSSTGELFF	TGTGCCAGCAGCTTATACAGTTCCACCGGGGAGCTGTTTTTT
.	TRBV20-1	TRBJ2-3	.	CSAPRDGTDTQYF	TGCAGTGCTCCCAGGGACGGCACAGATACGCAGTATTTT
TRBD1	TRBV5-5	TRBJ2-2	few	CASTPQGTVTTGELFF	TGTGCCAGCACGCCCCAGGGGACAGTGACCACCGGGGAGCTGTTTTTT